The 5 T cell receptor beta chains in this list originate from one sample, sequenced in a study of T cell repertoires in cytomegalovirus infection. TCRdb itself ran the reads through MiXCR, one entry per CDR3 protein. The sample gives tens of thousands of distinct CDR3 sequences, about 48% of which show up once; about nine tenths is in the top ten. For these receptors, no antigen is known. Sequencing used CD8+ T cells from cultured PBMCs, obtained from culture after CMV antigen stimulation. The receptors were sampled from a human donor in good health (CMV status not recorded). Some clones in this sample may be carry-over from other donors' samples.

The chain couples TRBV28 to TRBJ2-5; 7 nucleotides line up with TRBD1. Germline V gene sequence: CDR1 MDHEN, CDR2 SYDVKM. The V and J ends lost 3 bases and 7 bases, in that order; junction bases with no gene match: 11. The CDR3 runs 15 residues. The CDR3 protein is CASSLTGTAGTTQYF. The CDR3 bases are TGTGCCAGCAGTTTGACCGGGACAGCAGGAACGACCCAGTACTTC.

Ten or more counts support this clonotype. The chain has TRBV7-8 and TRBJ1-2, with 7 bases fitting TRBD1. CDR3 size: 14 residues. J lost 4 bases, V lost 5 bases, and 7 bases had no gene match. Germline lookup yields CDR1 SGHVS and CDR2 FQNEAQ. As DNA, the CDR3 is TGTGCCAGCAGCACCATCCGACAGGGCTATGGCTACACCTTC. Protein product: CASSTIRQGYGYTF.

The chain carries TRBV5-1 and TRBJ1-2; weak D call: TRBD1 (5 bases). Germline CDR1 and CDR2: SGHRS and YFSETQ. Trimming stripped 4 bases from V and 6 bases from J, with 22 bases between. CDR3 length: 16 amino acids. As DNA, the CDR3 is TGCGCCAGCAGCCCCCGTGGGGGGAAGGACGTGAATGGCTACACCTTC. This encodes CASSPRGGKDVNGYTF.

DNA for the CDR3: TGCGCCAGCAGCTCGACAGGGCCGTACACCGGGGAGCTGTTTTTT. Protein sequence: CASSSTGPYTGELFF. This chain connects TRBV5-1 to TRBJ2-2; 7 bases line up with TRBD1. Germline loops: CDR1 SGHRS, CDR2 YFSETQ. The CDR3 is made up of 15 amino acids. J lost 3 bases, V lost 3 bases, and 5 bases had no gene match.

The chain combines TRBV7-9 with TRBJ2-7; D remains unclear. The CDR3 extends over 13 amino acids. Per the germline V gene, CDR1 is SEHNR and CDR2 is FQNEAQ (reference sequence). V shed 4 bases and J shed 3 bases, with 10 bases lying between them. The CDR3 DNA reads as TGTGCCAGCAGCTCACCCGACCGCTACGAGCAGTACTTC. This sequence encodes CASSSPDRYEQYF.